This TCR beta chain was profiled in a study of blood T cell repertoires in COVID-19. Study background: Nucleic acid was either cDNA or gDNA, and it came from T cells, B-cell-depleted T cells, or PBMCs.

CDR1 and CDR2 (germline): KGHDR, SFDVKD. Unmatched junction bases numbered 14, after V lost 2 bases and J lost 0 bases. The CDR3 has 20 residues. In the authors' methods: Reference gene primer amplification gave nucleated cell count estimates. TCRdb's copy holds only in-frame clones and misses some; the assay was immunoSEQ multiplex PCR. V and J calls and clone size come straight from that table; D and trimming were deduced from the DNA. The sample lists roughly 320,000 clones; 70% to 90% were seen once. V and J are TRBV24-1 and TRBJ1-5; 8 positions agree with TRBD1. The source is a man in his sixties or seventies with acute or convalescent COVID-19. Sequenced input: peripheral blood. The CDR3 DNA reads as TGTGCCACCAGTGATTCCCAGGACAGGGCCCCCAGCACTAGCAATCAGCCCCAGCATTTT. It specifies CATSDSQDRAPSTSNQPQHF.